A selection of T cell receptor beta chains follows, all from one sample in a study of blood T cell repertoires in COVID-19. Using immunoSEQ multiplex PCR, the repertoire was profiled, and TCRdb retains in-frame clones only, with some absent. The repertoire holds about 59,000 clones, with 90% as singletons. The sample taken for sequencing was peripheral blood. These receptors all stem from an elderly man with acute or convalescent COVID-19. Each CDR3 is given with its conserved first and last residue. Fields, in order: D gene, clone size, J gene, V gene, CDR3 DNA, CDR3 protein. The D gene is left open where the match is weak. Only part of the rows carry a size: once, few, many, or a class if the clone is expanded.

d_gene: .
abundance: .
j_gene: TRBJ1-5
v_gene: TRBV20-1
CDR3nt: TGCAGTGCTAGTGCTGTCAGCAATCAGCCCCAGCATTTT
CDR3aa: CSASAVSNQPQHF

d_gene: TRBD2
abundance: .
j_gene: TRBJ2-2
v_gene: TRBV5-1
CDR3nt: TGCGCCAGCAGCTCCTCGACTAGCGGGGGGAGCCGCGGGGAGCTGTTTTTT
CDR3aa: CASSSSTSGGSRGELFF

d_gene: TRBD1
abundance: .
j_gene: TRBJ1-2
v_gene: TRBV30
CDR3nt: TGTGCCTGGGGACAGGATGGCTACACCTTC
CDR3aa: CAWGQDGYTF

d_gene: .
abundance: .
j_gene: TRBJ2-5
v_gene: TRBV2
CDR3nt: TGTGCCAGCACCGAGACGGGGACCCAGTACTTC
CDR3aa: CASTETGTQYF

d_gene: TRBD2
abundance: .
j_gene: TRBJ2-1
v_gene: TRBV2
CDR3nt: TGTGCCAGCAGTGAACTAGCGGGCCGTTGGAATGAGCAGTTCTTC
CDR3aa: CASSELAGRWNEQFF

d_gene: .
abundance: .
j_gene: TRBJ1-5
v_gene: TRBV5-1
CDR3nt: TGCGCCAGCAGCATAGGACAGACGCCCTTTAGCAATCAGCCCCAGCATTTT
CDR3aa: CASSIGQTPFSNQPQHF

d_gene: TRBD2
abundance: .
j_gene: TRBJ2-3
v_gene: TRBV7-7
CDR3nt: TGTGCCAGCAGCCGGGGAGGGGTTGGCACAGATACGCAGTATTTT
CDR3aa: CASSRGGVGTDTQYF

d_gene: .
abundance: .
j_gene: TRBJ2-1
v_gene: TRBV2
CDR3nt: TGTGCCAGCAGTGAGGGGGGAGGTGAGCAGTTCTTC
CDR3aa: CASSEGGGEQFF

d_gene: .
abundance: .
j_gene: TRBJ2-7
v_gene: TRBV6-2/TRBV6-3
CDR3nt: TGTGCCAGCAGTCTACAGATCTACGAGCAGTACTTC
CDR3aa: CASSLQIYEQYF

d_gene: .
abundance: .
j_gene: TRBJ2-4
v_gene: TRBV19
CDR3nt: TGTGCCAGTAGTATAGACCGGTTCAACATTCAGTACTTC
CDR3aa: CASSIDRFNIQYF

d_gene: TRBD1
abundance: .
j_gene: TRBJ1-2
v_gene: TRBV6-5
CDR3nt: TGTGCCAGCAGACCCGACCCCGCAGGGGGCGGTGGCTACACCTTC
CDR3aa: CASRPDPAGGGGYTF

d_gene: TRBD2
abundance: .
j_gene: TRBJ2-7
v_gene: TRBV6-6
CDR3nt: TGTGCCAGCAGTACCCGGGAGGGTTCCTACGAGCAGTACTTC
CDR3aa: CASSTREGSYEQYF

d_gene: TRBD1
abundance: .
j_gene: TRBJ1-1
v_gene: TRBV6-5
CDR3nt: TGTGCCAGCGGCTCAATTCCGACAGGGGGCACTGAAGCTTTCTTT
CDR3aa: CASGSIPTGGTEAFF

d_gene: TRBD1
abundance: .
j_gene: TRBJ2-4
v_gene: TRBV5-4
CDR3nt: TGTGCCAGCAGCGCGACAGGGGGCGGGGCCAAAAACATTCAGTACTTC
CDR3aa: CASSATGGGAKNIQYF

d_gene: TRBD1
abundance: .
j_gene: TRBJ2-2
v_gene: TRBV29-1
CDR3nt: TGCAGCGTGGACGTGACAGGGGTCACCGGGGAGCTGTTTTTT
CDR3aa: CSVDVTGVTGELFF

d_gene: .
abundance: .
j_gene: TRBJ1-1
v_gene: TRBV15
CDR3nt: TGTGCCACCAGCAGAGATCCGAGAGTGAACACTGAAGCTTTCTTT
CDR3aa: CATSRDPRVNTEAFF

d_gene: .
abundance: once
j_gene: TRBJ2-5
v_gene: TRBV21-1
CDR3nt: TGTGCCAGCACCCAGGGTTGTCGAGAGACCCAGTACTTC
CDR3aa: CASTQGCRETQYF

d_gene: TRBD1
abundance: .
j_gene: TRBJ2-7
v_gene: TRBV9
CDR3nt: TGTGCCAGCAGCGTAGGAGAAGGACAGGGGGCGCGGGAGCAGTACTTC
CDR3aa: CASSVGEGQGAREQYF

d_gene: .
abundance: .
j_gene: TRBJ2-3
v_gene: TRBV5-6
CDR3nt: TGTGCCAGCAGCTCGGGGAGGAACGTGGCAGATACGCAGTATTTT
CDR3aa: CASSSGRNVADTQYF

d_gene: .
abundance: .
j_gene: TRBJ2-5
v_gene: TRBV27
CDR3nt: TGTGCCAGCAGCCCGGGACATAAGAAGACCCAGTACTTC
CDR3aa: CASSPGHKKTQYF

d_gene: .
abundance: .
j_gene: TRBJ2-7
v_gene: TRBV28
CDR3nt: TGTGCCAGCAGCACACAGGTGATGAGCTCCTACGAGCAGTACTTC
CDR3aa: CASSTQVMSSYEQYF

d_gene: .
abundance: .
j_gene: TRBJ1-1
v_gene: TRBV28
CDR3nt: TGTGCCAGCACAGGGGTGAACACTGAAGCTTTCTTT
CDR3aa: CASTGVNTEAFF

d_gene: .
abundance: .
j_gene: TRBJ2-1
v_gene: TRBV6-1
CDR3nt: TGTGCCAGCAGTGAGGGGTGGGGGGTGAATGAGCAGTTCTTC
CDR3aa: CASSEGWGVNEQFF

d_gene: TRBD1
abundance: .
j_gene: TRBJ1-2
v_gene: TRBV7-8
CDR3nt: TGTGCCAGCAGCCCACCGGGGGACAGAGGGGAGAGGTACTTC
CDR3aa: CASSPPGDRGERYF

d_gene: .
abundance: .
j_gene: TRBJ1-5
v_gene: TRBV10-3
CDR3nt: TGTGCCATCAGGTATGACAGGAATCAGCCCCAGCATTTT
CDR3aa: CAIRYDRNQPQHF

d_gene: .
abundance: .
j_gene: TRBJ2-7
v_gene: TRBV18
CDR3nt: TGTGCCAGCTCACCACCTGCGGGGACCTACGAGCAGTACTTC
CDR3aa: CASSPPAGTYEQYF

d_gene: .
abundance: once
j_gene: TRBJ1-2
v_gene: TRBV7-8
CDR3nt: TGTGCCAGCAGCTTAGCCGGCGGGGGAGGCTACACCTTC
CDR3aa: CASSLAGGGGYTF

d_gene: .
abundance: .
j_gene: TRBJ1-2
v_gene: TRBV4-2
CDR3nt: TGTGCCAGCAGCCAAGGAGCCGACGGAGGGAGGTATGGCTACACCTTC
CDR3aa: CASSQGADGGRYGYTF

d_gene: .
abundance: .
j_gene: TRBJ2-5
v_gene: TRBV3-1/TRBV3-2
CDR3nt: TGTGCCAGCAGCCTCAGAGACAGGGAGACCCAGTACTTC
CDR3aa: CASSLRDRETQYF

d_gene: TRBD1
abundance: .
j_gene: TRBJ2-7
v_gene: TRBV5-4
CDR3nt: TGTGCCAGCAGCTTCGACAGGGGATACTACGAGCAGTACTTC
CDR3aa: CASSFDRGYYEQYF

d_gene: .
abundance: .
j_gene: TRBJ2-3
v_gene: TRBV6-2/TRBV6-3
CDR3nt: TGTGCCAGCAGTTACCCTGAAGACAGAAGGGCACTGGATACGCAGTATTTT
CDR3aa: CASSYPEDRRALDTQYF

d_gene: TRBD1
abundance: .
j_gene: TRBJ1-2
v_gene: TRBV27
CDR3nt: TGTGCCAGCAGTTTCACCCGCACAGGGGGCGTCGGGCTCTCCTATGGCTACACCTTC
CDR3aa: CASSFTRTGGVGLSYGYTF

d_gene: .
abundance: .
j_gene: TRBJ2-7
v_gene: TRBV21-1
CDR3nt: TGTGCCAGCAGCATGACTAGCGGGGGTGCTACGCAGCAGTACTTC
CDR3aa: CASSMTSGGATQQYF